The 28 T cell receptor beta chains below were found in one sample sequenced in a study of T cell responses to AZD1222 COVID-19 vaccine. The method was immunoSEQ multiplex PCR; TCRdb's version includes in-frame clones alone and lacks a portion of them. The sample lists 150,000 or so clones, 92% occurring once. The material was peripheral blood, obtained on day 0 of AZD1222 vaccination. The receptors originated from an adult in good health.

The CDR3 DNA sequence: TGTGCCAGCAGCCAGCTCAGGGATGGCTACACCTTC. Translated, it gives CASSQLRDGYTF. The rearrangement links TRBV3-1 (or the pseudogene TRBV3-2) to TRBJ1-2; D might be TRBD1 (5 bases). V lost 3 bases, J lost 6 bases, and 8 bases lay in between. Germline CDR1 is LGHDT and CDR2 is YNNKEL (reference sequence). This CDR3 contains 12 residues.

This rearrangement joins TRBV7-2 to TRBJ1-1; 9 bases are a match to TRBD1. The CDR3 consists of 15 residues. V trimming: 5 bases; J trimming: 0 bases; junction bases outside the gene matches: 4. The V gene's germline CDR1 is SGHTA and CDR2 FQGNSA. The DNA for the CDR3 is TGTGCCAGCAGCACGGGACAGGGCATGAACACTGAAGCTTTCTTT. Protein sequence: CASSTGQGMNTEAFF.

This clone has more than one count but fewer than ten. The chain recombines TRBV20-1 with TRBJ2-7; D uncertain. Trimming removed 6 bases at V and 3 bases at J, with 9 bases between. The CDR3 is made up of 11 amino acids. Germline V gene data show CDR1 as DFQATT and CDR2 as SNEGSKA (reference sequence). This CDR3 is CSASDGYEQYF. The DNA for the CDR3 is TGCAGTGCCTCGGACGGCTACGAGCAGTACTTC.

This CDR3 reads CASSQDQGWEQFF. CDR3 coding DNA: TGTGCCAGCAGCCAAGATCAGGGTTGGGAGCAGTTCTTC. The rearrangement joins TRBV3-1 (or the pseudogene TRBV3-2) to TRBJ2-1, with D possibly TRBD1 on 5 matching bases. The germline V gene encodes CDR1 LGHDT and CDR2 YNNKEL (reference sequence). The CDR3 runs to 13 residues. Trimming cost V 0 bases and J 10 bases, with 10 bases left between them.

This sequence joins TRBV5-1 and TRBJ2-5; D uncertain. Trimming took off 0 bases at V and 5 bases at J, with 14 bases between the two ends. The germline V gene encodes CDR1 SGHRS and CDR2 YFSETQ. The CDR3 is 15 residues long. CDR3 DNA sequence: TGCGCCAGCAGCTTGGCGCCAGTTAGAACGGAGACCCAGTACTTC. Its translation is CASSLAPVRTETQYF.

The chain employs TRBV7-2 and TRBJ1-2; unclear D gene. The CDR3 sequence is 16 residues long. Trimming shortened V by 2 bases and J by 0 bases, and 13 bases separated the two germline ends. Germline lookup yields CDR1 SGHTA and CDR2 FQGNSA. The CDR3 loop is CASSLNPVTANYGYTF. The CDR3, as DNA: TGTGCCAGCAGCTTAAATCCAGTAACAGCTAACTATGGCTACACCTTC.

V usage is TRBV27 and J usage is TRBJ1-6; tentative D call: TRBD1 (6 bases). The CDR3 runs 17 residues. V lost 4 bases and J lost 7, with 20 bases in between. Germline lookup yields CDR1 MNHEY and CDR2 SMNVEV (reference sequence). The CDR3 loop reads CASSYYQVQGPNSPLHF. The CDR3 DNA reads TGTGCCAGCAGTTACTATCAGGTACAGGGACCGAATTCACCCCTCCACTTT.

As DNA, the CDR3 is TGTGCCAGCAGGGGGACAGGAAAGGGCTCCTATAATTCACCCCTCCACTTT. Translating gives CASRGTGKGSYNSPLHF. The gene calls are TRBV7-2 and TRBJ1-6, with 8 bases fitting TRBD1. V lost 6 bases, J lost 0 bases, and 7 bases stayed unmatched. This CDR3 has 17 residues. The germline V gene encodes CDR1 SGHTA and CDR2 FQGNSA.

The chain uses TRBV5-6 and TRBJ1-4, with 7 bases identical to TRBD1. Germline CDR1 reads SGHDT; CDR2 reads YYEEEE. The CDR3 spans 14 residues. The trim removed 5 bases at V and 8 bases at J, leaving 9 bases unmatched. The CDR3 loop reads CASRVTGLGEKLFF. CDR3 in DNA: TGTGCCAGCAGAGTGACAGGGCTAGGGGAAAAACTGTTTTTT.

The chain has TRBV11-2 and TRBJ2-5, with 7 nucleotides matching TRBD1. CDR3 size: 17 residues. CDR1 and CDR2 (germline): SGHAT, FQNNGV. The junction had 15 bases not matched to a gene; V was cut back by 6 bases and J by 2 bases. This CDR3 reads CASRSTPTGVGQETQYF. The CDR3 DNA reads TGTGCCAGCAGGTCAACCCCCACAGGGGTAGGTCAAGAGACCCAGTACTTC.

The J gene is TRBJ1-2, the V gene TRBV6-4, with 9 bases identical to TRBD1. Germline V gene lookup returns CDR1 MRHNA and CDR2 SNTAGT. Trimming cost V 2 bases and J 4 bases; bases outside gene matches: 2. The CDR3 contains 14 residues. This CDR3 reads CASSDRTGAYGYTF. Here the CDR3 DNA reads TGTGCCAGCAGTGACAGGACAGGGGCCTATGGCTACACCTTC.

This chain links TRBV23-1 with TRBJ1-5; 7 bases match TRBD1. TRBV23-1 is placed among ORFs of uncertain function. Trimming cost V 0 bases and J 5 bases; bases outside gene matches: 10. This CDR3 spans 17 amino acids. The CDR3 coding sequence is TGCGCCAGCAGTCAATCTGGATGGGGCAGGGGGGATCAGCCCCAGCATTTT. Its translation is CASSQSGWGRGDQPQHF.

The chain carries TRBV6-5 and TRBJ1-5, with D tentatively TRBD1 (6 bases). The V and J ends lost 5 bases and 0 bases respectively, with 11 bases between them. The V gene's germline CDR1 is MNHEY and CDR2 SVGAGI. There are 15 residues in the CDR3. The CDR3 here is CASSRQGFSNQPQHF. The CDR3 nucleotides are TGTGCCAGCAGTCGCCAGGGGTTTAGCAATCAGCCCCAGCATTTT.

This clone showed up just once. The chain joins TRBV10-3 to TRBJ2-1; a weak D match, TRBD1 (5 bases). CDR1 and CDR2 from the germline V gene are ENHRY and SYGVKD. This CDR3 has 14 residues. V was cut by 6 bases and J by 4 bases, with 13 bases left in between. In DNA, the CDR3 is TGTGCCATCAGAAGTATGACAGTGTACAATGAGCAGTTCTTC. Translated, it gives CAIRSMTVYNEQFF.

The V and J genes are TRBV7-3 and TRBJ2-5; 14 nucleotides match TRBD2. Germline lookup yields CDR1 SGHTA and CDR2 FQGTGA. The CDR3 covers 16 residues. Germline trimming cut 5 bases from V and 4 bases from J; bases unmatched to any gene: 6. The CDR3 DNA sequence: TGTGCCAGCAGCCCCAGGACTAGCGGGGGGCGAGAGACCCAGTACTTC. Amino acids: CASSPRTSGGRETQYF.

The V call is TRBV18, the J call TRBJ1-1, with D unresolved. CDR1 is KGHSH, CDR2 LQKENI, per germline. Trimming shortened V by 0 bases and J by 0 bases, and 8 bases separated the two germline ends. CDR3 length: 15 amino acids. CDR3 sequence (DNA): TGTGCCAGCTCACCACCGTCCAGGCTGAACACTGAAGCTTTCTTT. Its translation: CASSPPSRLNTEAFF. The whole variable domain, remainder taken from reference TRBV18 and TRBJ1-1, is NAGVMQNPRHLVRRRGQEARLRCSPMKGHSHVYWYRQLPEEGLKFMVYLQKENIIDESGMPKERFSAEFPKEGPSILRIQQVVRGDSAAYFCASSPPSRLNTEAFFGQGTRLTVV.

V is TRBV29-1 and J is TRBJ2-7; D assignment may be TRBD1 or TRBD2 (6 bases each). Trimming cost V 4 bases and J 4 bases, with 11 bases left between them. Looked up from germline, CDR1 is SQVTM and CDR2 is ANQGSEA. The CDR3 has 12 amino acids. This CDR3 reads CSVGLGGYEQYF. The DNA for the CDR3 is TGCAGCGTTGGGCTAGGGGGGTACGAGCAGTACTTC.

The V and J genes are TRBV7-8 and TRBJ2-3, with TRBD2 identical over 11 bases. CDR1 and CDR2 (germline): SGHVS, FQNEAQ. The J segment lost 0 bases and the V segment lost 3 bases, leaving 5 bases of the junction unmatched. The CDR3 consists of 17 residues. The CDR3 DNA sequence: TGTGCCAGCAGCTTCCGACTAGCGGGACTAAGCACAGATACGCAGTATTTT. As protein: CASSFRLAGLSTDTQYF.

J is TRBJ1-3 and V is TRBV6-5; D uncertain. Germline V gene sequence: CDR1 MNHEY, CDR2 SVGAGI. V was clipped by 8 bases and J by 1 base, with 12 bases between them. This CDR3 is 14 amino acids long. CDR3 residues: CASSIMGSGNTIYF. The DNA of the CDR3 is TGTGCCAGCTCCATTATGGGTTCTGGAAACACCATATATTTT.

V and J are TRBV2 and TRBJ1-2, with a weak D call TRBD1 (5 bases). Per the germline V gene, CDR1 is SNHLY and CDR2 is FYNNEI. This CDR3 spans 18 amino acids. The V gene lost 0 bases and the J gene lost 4 bases, with 21 bases spanning the gap. For the CDR3, the DNA is TGTGCCAGCAGTGAAGCGCGCGAGGGGAGTTTATCGTTCTATGGCTACACCTTC. This encodes CASSEAREGSLSFYGYTF.

The table lists this clone with a count of one. The CDR3 DNA reads TGTGCCAGCGTGGGGTGGGCCGGGGAGCTGTTTTTT. Its translation: CASVGWAGELFF. The chain uses TRBV28 and TRBJ2-2; D unresolved. Germline assignment: CDR1 MDHEN and CDR2 SYDVKM. This CDR3 is 12 amino acids long. V lost 8 bases and J 6 bases, leaving 10 bases between the germline ends.

The V gene is TRBV6-9, the J gene TRBJ1-6; tentative D call: TRBD1 (6 bases). Germline CDR1 is MNHGY and CDR2 is SVAAGI. The CDR3 has 12 residues. The germline V and J ends were trimmed by 7 bases and 8 bases, with 9 bases remaining between them. The CDR3 protein is CASTPGDSPLHF. CDR3 nucleotide sequence: TGTGCCAGCACCCCAGGGGATTCACCCCTCCACTTT.

The rearrangement joins TRBV18 to TRBJ2-7; D may match TRBD1 or TRBD2 (5 bases each). Looked up from germline, CDR1 is KGHSH and CDR2 is LQKENI. Trimming took off 6 bases at V and 7 bases at J, with 10 bases between the two ends. This CDR3 has 11 residues. The CDR3 coding sequence is TGTGCCAGCTCCCTAGGGACGGAGCAGTACTTC. Its protein product is CASSLGTEQYF.

The sample holds one count of this clone. This chain links TRBV12-5 with TRBJ2-5; D remains unclear. V lost 5 bases to trimming and J lost 7 bases, with 11 bases between them. There are 12 residues in the CDR3. Germline lookup yields CDR1 LGHNT and CDR2 FRNRAP. CDR3 DNA: TGTGCTAGTGGTCTGGAACTTGGGACCCAGTACTTC. Amino acid sequence: CASGLELGTQYF.

V gene TRBV6-5 combines with J gene TRBJ2-2, with 9 nucleotides matching TRBD1. V dropped 6 bases and J dropped 5; count of bases not matched to a gene: 7. There are 15 residues in the CDR3. From germline, CDR1 is MNHEY and CDR2 SVGAGI. CDR3: CASRQGTGRTGELFF. CDR3 nucleotides: TGTGCCAGCAGGCAGGGGACAGGGCGTACCGGGGAGCTGTTTTTT.

The rearrangement links TRBV2 to TRBJ2-2, with 8 bases that match TRBD1. From germline, CDR1 is SNHLY and CDR2 FYNNEI. The J segment lost 6 bases and the V segment lost 6 bases, leaving 9 bases of the junction unmatched. This CDR3 is 15 amino acids long. CDR3 in amino acids: CASSLDRVDAGELFF. The CDR3, as DNA: TGTGCCAGCAGCTTGGACAGGGTCGACGCCGGGGAGCTGTTTTTT. The full variable domain, its missing parts supplied by reference TRBV2 and TRBJ2-2, is EPEVTQTPSHQVTQMGQEVILRCVPISNHLYFYWYRQILGQKVEFLVSFYNNEISEKSEIFDDQFSVERPDGSNFTLKIRSTKLEDSAMYFCASSLDRVDAGELFFGEGSRLTVL.

The chain carries TRBV6-5 and TRBJ1-2; D remains ambiguous. V lost 0 bases, J lost 1 base, and 6 bases lay in between. Germline V gene lookup returns CDR1 MNHEY and CDR2 SVGAGI. This CDR3 spans 14 amino acids. The CDR3 nucleotides read TGTGCCAGCAGTTACTCGGTCTATAACTATGGCTACACCTTC. Residues: CASSYSVYNYGYTF.

The V call is TRBV7-9, the J call TRBJ1-1; TRBD1 matches 9 bases. J lost 1 base, V lost 6 bases, and 6 bases had no gene match. This CDR3 has 15 residues. In germline, CDR1 is SEHNR, CDR2 FQNEAQ (reference sequence). The CDR3: CASRPPTGGNTEAFF. For the CDR3, the DNA is TGTGCCAGCAGACCCCCGACAGGGGGGAACACTGAAGCTTTCTTT.